This passage covers 16 T cell receptor beta chains from one sample sequenced in a study of blood T cell repertoires in COVID-19. Only in-frame clones appear in the TCRdb table, and some are missing; sequencing was by immunoSEQ multiplex PCR. The table lists 70,000 to 95,000 clones, around 80% of them singletons. Source material: peripheral blood. Every receptor here comes from a middle-aged woman with active or convalescent COVID-19.

The V gene is TRBV25-1, the J gene TRBJ1-2, with 7 bases matching TRBD1. The CDR3 covers 13 residues. V lost 7 bases and J lost 4; bases outside the gene matches: 6. Germline lookup yields CDR1 MGHDK and CDR2 SYGVNS. The DNA of the CDR3 is TGTGCCAGCATGGGACAGACGGGCTATGGCTACACCTTC. Translation: CASMGQTGYGYTF.

V and J are TRBV2 and TRBJ2-5, with TRBD1 matching 9 bases. CDR1 and CDR2 (germline): SNHLY, FYNNEI. The ends lost 7 bases at V and 5 bases at J; junction bases unmatched: 8. The CDR3 runs to 14 residues. This chain's CDR3 is CASTRTGVVETQYF. In DNA, the CDR3 is TGTGCCAGCACGCGGACAGGGGTTGTCGAGACCCAGTACTTC.

Only one count was recorded for this clone. V usage is TRBV11-2 and J usage is TRBJ2-5; D not resolved. In germline, CDR1 is SGHAT, CDR2 FQNNGV. This CDR3 contains 12 residues. V lost 5 bases and J 5 bases, leaving 9 bases between the germline ends. DNA of the CDR3: TGTGCCAGCAGCACCGTGCGGGAGACCCAGTACTTC. It translates to CASSTVRETQYF.

Only a few counts were recorded for this clone. The rearrangement links TRBV18 to TRBJ1-5; a weak D match, TRBD1 (5 bases). Germline V CDR1 and CDR2: KGHSH, LQKENI. Trimming removed 2 bases at V and 4 bases at J, with 9 bases between. The CDR3 is 14 residues long. The CDR3 coding sequence is TGTGCCAGCTCACCAGAGGCAGGGAATCAGCCCCAGCATTTT. Translation gives CASSPEAGNQPQHF. Drawing the rest from reference TRBV18 and TRBJ1-5, the complete variable domain is NAGVMQNPRHLVRRRGQEARLRCSPMKGHSHVYWYRQLPEEGLKFMVYLQKENIIDESGMPKERFSAEFPKEGPSILRIQQVVRGDSAAYFCASSPEAGNQPQHFGDGTRLSIL.

In its sample, this clone was seen once. The rearrangement links TRBV28 to TRBJ2-7, with 7 bases fitting TRBD1. Germline V gene lookup returns CDR1 MDHEN and CDR2 SYDVKM. Trimming cost V 3 bases and J 3 bases; bases outside gene matches: 8. This CDR3 has 15 residues. The CDR3 here is CASSFLGTVYYEQYF. CDR3 coding DNA: TGTGCCAGCAGTTTTCTTGGGACAGTTTACTACGAGCAGTACTTC. The variable domain in full, with the rest retrieved from reference TRBV28 and TRBJ2-7, is DVKVTQSSRYLVKRTGEKVFLECVQDMDHENMFWYRQDPGLGLRLIYFSYDVKMKEKGDIPEGYSVSREKKERFSLILESASTNQTSMYLCASSFLGTVYYEQYFGPGTRLTVT.

J is TRBJ2-7 and V is TRBV27; 8 positions match TRBD2. After removal of 2 bases from V and 6 bases from J, the junction contained 6 bases not matched to a gene. Germline lookup yields CDR1 MNHEY and CDR2 SMNVEV (reference sequence). The CDR3 is 14 residues long. This CDR3 reads CASSLVRGAPEQYF. The DNA of the CDR3 is TGTGCCAGCAGTTTAGTGCGGGGGGCCCCCGAGCAGTACTTC.

This chain links TRBV19 with TRBJ1-5, with D possibly being TRBD1 (5 bases). This CDR3 spans 14 amino acids. Trimming left V 4 bases short and J 0 bases short, with 7 bases between. Germline loops: CDR1 LNHDA, CDR2 SQIVND (reference sequence). CDR3 coding DNA: TGTGCCAGTAGTAGGGGGGATAGCAATCAGCCCCAGCATTTT. Its protein product is CASSRGDSNQPQHF.

The J gene is TRBJ1-1, the V gene TRBV5-1; D is uncertain. CDR1 is SGHRS and CDR2 is YFSETQ in the germline V gene. CDR3 length equals 15 residues. Between the trimmed V and J ends, which lost 2 bases and 1 base, there was a span of 12 bases. CDR3 region: CASSLEQITNTEAFF. The CDR3 DNA follows: TGCGCCAGCAGCTTAGAACAGATTACGAACACTGAAGCTTTCTTT.

The chain employs TRBV28 and TRBJ1-1; 7 bases are shared with TRBD1. CDR3 length: 12 amino acids. V lost 4 bases to trimming and J lost 5 bases; unmatched junction nucleotides: 1. Germline V gives CDR1 MDHEN, CDR2 SYDVKM. The CDR3: CASSWDRTEAFF. CDR3 DNA sequence: TGTGCCAGCAGTTGGGACAGAACTGAAGCTTTCTTT.

The chain uses TRBV7-9 and TRBJ2-7; D not certain. Deletions cut 0 bases from V and 0 bases from J, with 6 bases between. Looked up from germline, CDR1 is SEHNR and CDR2 is FQNEAQ (reference sequence). The CDR3 contains 14 residues. Here the CDR3 DNA reads TGTGCCAGCAGCTTAGCGGTCGGCTCCTACGAGCAGTACTTC. This codes for CASSLAVGSYEQYF.

A few counts support this clone. This rearrangement joins TRBV5-1 to TRBJ1-4; D uncertain. V lost 7 bases, J lost 10 bases, and 23 bases lay in between. Per germline, CDR1 SGHRS and CDR2 YFSETQ. The CDR3 loop spans 15 amino acids. The CDR3 protein is CASCLVNPGDGKLFF. In nucleotides, the CDR3 is TGCGCCAGCTGCCTAGTCAACCCCGGAGATGGAAAACTGTTTTTT.

This chain connects TRBV7-2 to TRBJ2-3, with 10 positions matching TRBD2. The CDR3 has 16 amino acids. Germline trimming cut 5 bases from V and 3 bases from J; bases unmatched to any gene: 8. Germline CDR1 SGHTA, CDR2 FQGNSA. The chain's CDR3 is CASSAASGSTTDTQYF. In DNA, the CDR3 is TGTGCCAGCAGCGCCGCTAGCGGGAGTACGACAGATACGCAGTATTTT.

To note about this clone: Other DNA variants within this sample encode the same CDR3. The chain is built from TRBV7-2 and TRBJ2-3, with 9 positions matching TRBD2. The CDR3 totals 15 residues. The germline gives CDR1 SGHTA, CDR2 FQGNSA. The V segment lost 2 bases and the J segment 9 bases; nucleotides outside the gene matches: 9. The CDR3 coding sequence is TGTGCCAGCAGCTTATCTTTAGCGGGAGTAGACACGCAGTATTTT. This sequence encodes CASSLSLAGVDTQYF.

The gene calls are TRBV6-6 and TRBJ2-1, with D perhaps matching TRBD1 (6 bases). The CDR3 runs to 12 residues. Germline loops: CDR1 MNHNY, CDR2 SVGAGI (reference sequence). With 4 bases removed from V and 12 bases from J, the gap between germline ends came to 13 bases. Here the CDR3 DNA reads TGTGCCAGCAGTTCCACAGGGTCATGGCAGTTCTTC. Translating gives CASSSTGSWQFF.

J is TRBJ1-5 and V is TRBV28, with D unclear. Germline CDR1 and CDR2: MDHEN and SYDVKM. The CDR3 is 14 amino acids. V lost 3 bases to trimming and J lost 6 bases, with 12 bases between them. Here the CDR3 DNA reads TGTGCCAGCAGTTTCCGCGAGAACCTTCAGCCCCAGCATTTT. Translating it yields CASSFRENLQPQHF.

The chain has TRBV7-3 and TRBJ1-1, with a weak D call TRBD1 (6 bases). The CDR3 contains 14 residues. Trimming shortened V by 2 bases and J by 3 bases, and 10 bases separated the two germline ends. Per the germline V gene, CDR1 is SGHTA and CDR2 is FQGTGA. This CDR3 is CASSLGGRDTEAFF. The CDR3 DNA reads as TGTGCCAGCAGCTTAGGGGGCCGGGACACTGAAGCTTTCTTT.